The clone carrying this TCR beta chain showed up many times. Its antigen is as yet unknown. This sample is part of a study of T cells in Graves' hyperthyroidism and ophthalmopathy. Notes on the study in general: Expanded thyroid clonotypes (above 0.001) were mostly also found in blood.

Regions amplified from RNA transcripts were the TCR beta CDR3 regions. The primer set for the first-round RT-PCR of the TCR CDR3 was HTBI. TCRdb reanalysed the multiplex PCR reads using MiXCR and keeps one entry per CDR3 protein. The repertoire holds fewer than 550,000 distinct CDR3 sequences, with less than 20% as singletons. This CDR3 contains 12 residues. V lost 4 bases and J 5 bases, leaving 8 bases between the germline ends. Germline V gene lookup returns CDR1 SNHLY and CDR2 FYNNEI. The chain employs TRBV2 and TRBJ1-1; the D is unclear. The specimen sequenced was blood. This sequence originates from a woman younger than 35 with Graves' hyperthyroidism. CDR3 in DNA: TGTGCCAGCAGTGCAGCGGAGACTGAAGCTTTCTTT. Its protein is CASSAAETEAFF.